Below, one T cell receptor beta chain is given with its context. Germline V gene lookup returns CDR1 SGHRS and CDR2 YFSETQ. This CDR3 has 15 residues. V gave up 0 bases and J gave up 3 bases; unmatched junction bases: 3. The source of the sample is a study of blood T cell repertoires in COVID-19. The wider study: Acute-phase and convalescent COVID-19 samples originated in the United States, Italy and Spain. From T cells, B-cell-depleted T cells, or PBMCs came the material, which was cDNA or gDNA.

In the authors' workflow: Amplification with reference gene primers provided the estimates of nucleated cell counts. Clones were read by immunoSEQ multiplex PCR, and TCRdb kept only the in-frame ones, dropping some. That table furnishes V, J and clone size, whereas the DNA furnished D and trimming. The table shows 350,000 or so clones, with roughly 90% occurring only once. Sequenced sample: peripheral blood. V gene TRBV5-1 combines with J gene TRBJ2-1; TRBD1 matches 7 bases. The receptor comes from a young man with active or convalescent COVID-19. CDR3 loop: CASSLVGQNYNEQFF. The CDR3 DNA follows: TGCGCCAGCAGCTTGGTGGGACAGAACTACAATGAGCAGTTCTTC.